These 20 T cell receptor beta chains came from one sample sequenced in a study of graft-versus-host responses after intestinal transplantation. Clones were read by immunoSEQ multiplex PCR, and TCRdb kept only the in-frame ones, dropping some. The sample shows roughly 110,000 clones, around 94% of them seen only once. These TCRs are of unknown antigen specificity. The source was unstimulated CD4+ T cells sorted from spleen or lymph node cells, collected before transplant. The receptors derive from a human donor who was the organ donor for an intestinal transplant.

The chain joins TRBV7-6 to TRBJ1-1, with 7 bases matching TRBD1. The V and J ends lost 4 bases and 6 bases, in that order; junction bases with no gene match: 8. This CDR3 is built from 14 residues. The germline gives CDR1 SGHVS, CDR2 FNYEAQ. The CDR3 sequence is CASSWGDSRSEAFF. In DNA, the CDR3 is TGTGCCAGCAGCTGGGGGGACAGCCGCTCTGAAGCTTTCTTT.

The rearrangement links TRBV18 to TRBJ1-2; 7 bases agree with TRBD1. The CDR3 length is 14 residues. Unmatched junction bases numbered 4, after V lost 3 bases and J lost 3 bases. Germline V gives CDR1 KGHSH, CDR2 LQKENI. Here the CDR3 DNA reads TGTGCCAGCTCACCCGGGCAGGGGGACTATGGCTACACCTTC. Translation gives CASSPGQGDYGYTF.

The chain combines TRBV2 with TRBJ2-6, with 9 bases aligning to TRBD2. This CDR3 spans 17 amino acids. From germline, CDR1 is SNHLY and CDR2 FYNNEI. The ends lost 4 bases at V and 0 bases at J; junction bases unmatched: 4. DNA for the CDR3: TGTGCCAGCAGTGGATTAGCGGGGGCCTCTGGGGCCAACGTCCTGACTTTC. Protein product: CASSGLAGASGANVLTF.

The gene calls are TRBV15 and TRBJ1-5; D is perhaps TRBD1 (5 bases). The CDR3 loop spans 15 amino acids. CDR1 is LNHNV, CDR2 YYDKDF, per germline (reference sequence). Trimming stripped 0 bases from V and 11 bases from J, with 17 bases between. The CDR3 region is CATSRDGTESRAQHF. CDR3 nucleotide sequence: TGTGCCACCAGCAGAGATGGGACCGAAAGTCGAGCCCAGCATTTT. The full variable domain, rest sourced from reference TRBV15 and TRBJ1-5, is DAMVIQNPRYQVTQFGKPVTLSCSQTLNHNVMYWYQQKSSQAPKLLFHYYDKDFNNEADTPDNFQSRRPNTSFCFLDIRSPGLGDTAMYLCATSRDGTESRAQHFGDGTRLSIL.

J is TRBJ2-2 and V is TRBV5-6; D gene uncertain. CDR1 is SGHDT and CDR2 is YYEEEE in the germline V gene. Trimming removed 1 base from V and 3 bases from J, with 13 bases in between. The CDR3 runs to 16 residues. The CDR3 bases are TGTGCCAGCAGCTTGCGAGTTGGATCGGACACCGGGGAGCTGTTTTTT. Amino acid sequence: CASSLRVGSDTGELFF.

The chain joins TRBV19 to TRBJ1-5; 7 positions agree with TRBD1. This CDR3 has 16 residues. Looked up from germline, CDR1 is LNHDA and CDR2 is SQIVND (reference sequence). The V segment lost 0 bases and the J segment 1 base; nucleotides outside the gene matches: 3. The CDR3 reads CASSIDLQGSNQPQHF. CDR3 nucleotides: TGTGCCAGTAGTATAGATCTACAGGGGAGCAATCAGCCCCAGCATTTT.

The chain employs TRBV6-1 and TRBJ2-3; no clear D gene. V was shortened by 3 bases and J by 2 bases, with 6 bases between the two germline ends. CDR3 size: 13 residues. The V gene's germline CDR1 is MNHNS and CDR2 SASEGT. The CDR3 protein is CASSEQLTDTQYF. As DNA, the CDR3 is TGTGCCAGCAGTGAGCAACTCACAGATACGCAGTATTTT.

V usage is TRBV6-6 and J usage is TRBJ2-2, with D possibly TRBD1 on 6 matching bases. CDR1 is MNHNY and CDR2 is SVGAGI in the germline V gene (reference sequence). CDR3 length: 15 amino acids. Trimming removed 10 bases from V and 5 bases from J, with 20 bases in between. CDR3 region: CAITSGAKGTGELFF. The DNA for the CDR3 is TGTGCCATCACCTCAGGGGCGAAAGGGACCGGGGAGCTGTTTTTT.

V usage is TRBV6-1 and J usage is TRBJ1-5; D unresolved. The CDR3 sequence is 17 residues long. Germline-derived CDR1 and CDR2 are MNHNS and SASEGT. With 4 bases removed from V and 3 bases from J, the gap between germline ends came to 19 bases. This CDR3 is CASSAFSSGVINQPQHF. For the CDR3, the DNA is TGTGCCAGCAGTGCCTTCTCTAGCGGAGTTATCAATCAGCCCCAGCATTTT.

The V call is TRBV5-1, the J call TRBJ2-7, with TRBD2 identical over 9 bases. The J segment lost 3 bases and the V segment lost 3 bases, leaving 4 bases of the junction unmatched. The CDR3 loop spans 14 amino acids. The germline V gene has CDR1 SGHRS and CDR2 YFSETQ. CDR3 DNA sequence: TGCGCCAGCAGCTGGGGACTAGCCGACTACGAGCAGTACTTC. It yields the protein CASSWGLADYEQYF.

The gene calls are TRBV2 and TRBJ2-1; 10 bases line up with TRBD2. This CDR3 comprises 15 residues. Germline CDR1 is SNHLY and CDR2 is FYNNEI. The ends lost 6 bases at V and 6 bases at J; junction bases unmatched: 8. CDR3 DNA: TGTGCCAGCAGCCGGCTAGCGGGAGTAGGCAATGAGCAGTTCTTC. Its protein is CASSRLAGVGNEQFF.

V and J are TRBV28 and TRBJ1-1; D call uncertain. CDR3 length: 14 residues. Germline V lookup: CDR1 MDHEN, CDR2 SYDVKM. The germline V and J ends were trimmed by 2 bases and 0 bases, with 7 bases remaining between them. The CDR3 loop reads CASSLRRLNTEAFF. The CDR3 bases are TGTGCCAGCAGTTTAAGACGGTTGAACACTGAAGCTTTCTTT.

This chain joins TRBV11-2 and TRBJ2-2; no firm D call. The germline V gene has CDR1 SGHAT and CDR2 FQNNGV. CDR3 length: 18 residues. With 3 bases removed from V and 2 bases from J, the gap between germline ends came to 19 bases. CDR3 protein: CASSFFLLNLRNTGELFF. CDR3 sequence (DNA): TGTGCCAGCAGCTTTTTTCTCCTCAACCTCCGTAACACCGGGGAGCTGTTTTTT.

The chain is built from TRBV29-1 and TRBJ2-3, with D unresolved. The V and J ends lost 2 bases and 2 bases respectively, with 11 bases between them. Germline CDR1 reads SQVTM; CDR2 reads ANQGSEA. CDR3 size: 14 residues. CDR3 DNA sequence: TGCAGCGTTGAAAAGGCTGCTCCCACAGATACGCAGTATTTT. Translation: CSVEKAAPTDTQYF.

The CDR3 bases are TGTGCCAGCAGCGAGCCCCAGGGGGGAGCTTTCTTT. Translation: CASSEPQGGAFF. The chain has TRBV9 and TRBJ1-1, with 7 bases identical to TRBD1. CDR1 SGDLS and CDR2 YYNGEE come from the germline V gene. The length of the CDR3 is 12 residues. The J segment lost 10 bases and the V segment lost 3 bases, leaving 6 bases of the junction unmatched.

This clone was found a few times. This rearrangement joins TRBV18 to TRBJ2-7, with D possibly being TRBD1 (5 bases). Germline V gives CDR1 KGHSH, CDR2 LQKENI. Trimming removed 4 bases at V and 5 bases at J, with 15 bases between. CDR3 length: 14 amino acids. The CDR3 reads CASSLLLQGHEQYF. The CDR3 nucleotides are TGTGCCAGCTCACTTCTATTGCAGGGCCACGAGCAGTACTTC.

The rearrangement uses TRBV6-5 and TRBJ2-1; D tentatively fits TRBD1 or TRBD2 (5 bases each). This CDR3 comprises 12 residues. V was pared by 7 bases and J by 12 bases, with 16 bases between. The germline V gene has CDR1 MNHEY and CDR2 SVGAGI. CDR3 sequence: CASTNRRGAQFF. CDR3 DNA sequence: TGTGCCAGCACAAACCGTCGGGGCGCGCAGTTCTTC.

For the CDR3, the DNA is TGTGCCAGCATGACAGGCCCAGGGACAGATACGCAGTATTTT. Its translation is CASMTGPGTDTQYF. The chain recombines TRBV7-2 with TRBJ2-3; D might be TRBD1 (6 bases). From germline, CDR1 is SGHTA and CDR2 FQGNSA. V was shortened by 7 bases and J by 3 bases, with 14 bases between the two germline ends. CDR3 length: 14 residues. Filled out from reference TRBV7-2 and TRBJ2-3, the complete variable domain reads GAGVSQSPSNKVTEKGKDVELRCDPISGHTALYWYRQSLGQGLEFLIYFQGNSAPDKSGLPSDRFSAERTGGSVSTLTIQRTQQEDSAVYLCASMTGPGTDTQYFGPGTRLTVL.

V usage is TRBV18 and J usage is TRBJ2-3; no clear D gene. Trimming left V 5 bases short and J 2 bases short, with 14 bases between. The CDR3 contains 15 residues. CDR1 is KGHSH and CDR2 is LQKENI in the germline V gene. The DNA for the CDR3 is TGTGCCAGCTCAACTCTTAGAGCCCCCACAGATACGCAGTATTTT. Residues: CASSTLRAPTDTQYF.

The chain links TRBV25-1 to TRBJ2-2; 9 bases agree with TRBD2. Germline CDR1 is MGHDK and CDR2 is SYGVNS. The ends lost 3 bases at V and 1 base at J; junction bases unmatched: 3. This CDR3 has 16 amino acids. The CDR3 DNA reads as TGTGCCAGCAGTGATACAGCGGGAGGGAACACCGGGGAGCTGTTTTTT. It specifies CASSDTAGGNTGELFF.